The 20 T cell receptor beta chains given below trace back to one sample, sequenced in a study of spatial heterogeneity in lung cancer. Time point meaning: sample taken at primary tumor resection. Whole RNA was taken from tumor, nontumor lung or frozen PBMC; it was then sequenced unsorted. From the 5' RACE reads, TCRdb called clonotypes with MiXCR, one entry per CDR3 protein. The sample lists 20,000 to 25,000 distinct CDR3 sequences, around 4.6% occurring once. The material was PBMCs, obtained at surgery. The receptors were gathered from a male donor with early-stage non-small cell lung cancer.

Here the CDR3 reads CASSLEGGLTSPEQYF. Written as DNA, the CDR3 is TGCGCCAGCAGCTTGGAGGGGGGTCTAACAAGTCCCGAGCAGTACTTC. V is TRBV5-1 and J is TRBJ2-7; either TRBD1 or TRBD2 may supply D (6 bases each). Germline-derived CDR1 and CDR2 are SGHRS and YFSETQ. The V end was cut by 0 bases, the J end by 6 bases, with 19 bases between. The CDR3 spans 16 residues. Looking up the rest from reference TRBV5-1 and TRBJ2-7 gives the full variable domain: KAGVTQTPRYLIKTRGQQVTLSCSPISGHRSVSWYQQTPGQGLQFLFEYFSETQRNKGNFPGRFSGRQFSNSRSEMNVSTLELGDSALYLCASSLEGGLTSPEQYFGPGTRLTVT.

There are many counts of this clonotype. The V and J genes are TRBV6-5 and TRBJ2-1, with 10 bases identical to TRBD2. Per germline, CDR1 MNHEY and CDR2 SVGAGI. The J segment lost 6 bases and the V segment lost 6 bases, leaving 5 bases of the junction unmatched. The CDR3 spans 14 residues. CDR3 DNA: TGTGCCAGCAGCCGGGGACTAGCGCCCAATGAGCAGTTCTTC. Translated, it gives CASSRGLAPNEQFF.

This clonotype was counted at least ten times. V usage is TRBV11-2 and J usage is TRBJ2-3; D uncertain. The germline V gene encodes CDR1 SGHAT and CDR2 FQNNGV. Trimming took 1 base from V and 6 from J, leaving 11 bases between them. This CDR3 contains 14 residues. CDR3: CASSLANPRDTQYF. DNA for the CDR3: TGTGCCAGCAGCTTAGCAAACCCCCGCGATACGCAGTATTTT.

This clonotype came up a few times. The V gene is TRBV28, the J gene TRBJ1-1; 9 bases are a match to TRBD1. V lost 6 bases, J lost 6 bases, and 8 bases stayed unmatched. Germline loops: CDR1 MDHEN, CDR2 SYDVKM. This CDR3 is built from 14 residues. The CDR3 here is CASSPGTGLAEAFF. The CDR3 nucleotides are TGTGCCAGCAGCCCCGGGACAGGGCTCGCTGAAGCTTTCTTT.

This clonotype was picked up many times. V is TRBV5-1 and J is TRBJ2-5; 12 positions agree with TRBD2. The CDR3 length is 16 residues. V lost 4 bases, J lost 4 bases, and 8 bases stayed unmatched. Germline CDR1 and CDR2: SGHRS and YFSETQ. In DNA, the CDR3 is TGCGCCAGCAGCCGACTAGCGGGAGCAATACGAGAGACCCAGTACTTC. Its translation is CASSRLAGAIRETQYF.

This clonotype was picked up many times. In nucleotides, the CDR3 is TGCGCCAGCAGCATTGGACCGATTGCATACGAGCAGTACTTC. Protein: CASSIGPIAYEQYF. V and J are TRBV5-1 and TRBJ2-7; D unclear. CDR1 and CDR2 from the germline V gene are SGHRS and YFSETQ. The germline V and J ends were trimmed by 4 bases and 4 bases, with 15 bases remaining between them. This CDR3 is built from 14 residues.

There are many counts of this clonotype. The V gene is TRBV5-4, the J gene TRBJ1-6; TRBD1 matches 8 bases. Per germline, CDR1 SGHNT and CDR2 YYREEE (reference sequence). The CDR3 length is 17 residues. V lost 0 bases and J lost 5; bases outside the gene matches: 7. CDR3 amino acids: CASSLGPGGANNSPLHF. The CDR3 DNA reads TGTGCCAGCAGCTTGGGGCCAGGGGGCGCCAATAATTCACCCCTCCACTTT. The entire variable domain, with the rest obtained from reference TRBV5-4 and TRBJ1-6, is as follows: ETGVTQSPTHLIKTRGQQVTLRCSSQSGHNTVSWYQQALGQGPQFIFQYYREEENGRGNFPPRFSGLQFPNYSSELNVNALELDDSALYLCASSLGPGGANNSPLHFGNGTRLTVT.

V is TRBV19 and J is TRBJ1-5; possible D gene TRBD1, 6 bases. The germline gives CDR1 LNHDA, CDR2 SQIVND (reference sequence). CDR3 length: 15 amino acids. Deletions cut 3 bases from V and 3 bases from J, with 12 bases between. CDR3 sequence: CASSIGGQINQPQHF. DNA for the CDR3: TGTGCCAGTAGTATTGGTGGACAGATCAATCAGCCCCAGCATTTT.

This clonotype was found a few times. V is TRBV12-3 or TRBV12-4 and J is TRBJ2-3; D is perhaps TRBD1 (6 bases). Trimming pared 3 bases from V and 3 bases from J, leaving 7 bases between. The CDR3 totals 13 residues. The CDR3 nucleotides are TGTGCCAGCAGTTTCGGACAGACAGATACGCAGTATTTT. Translated, it gives CASSFGQTDTQYF.

This clonotype is labeled medium-sized. The chain has TRBV29-1 and TRBJ2-3, with D maybe TRBD1 (5 bases). From germline, CDR1 is SQVTM and CDR2 ANQGSEA. The V end was cut by 7 bases, the J end by 0 bases, with 8 bases between. This CDR3 is 12 amino acids long. CDR3 sequence (DNA): TGCAGCGCTCGACAGAGCACAGATACGCAGTATTTT. This encodes CSARQSTDTQYF.

This clonotype qualifies as medium-sized. CDR3 nucleotide sequence: TGTGCCACCAGTGATTCACAGAATGGCAAAAACATTCAGTACTTC. Protein sequence: CATSDSQNGKNIQYF. The chain uses TRBV24-1 and TRBJ2-4; D is uncertain. Germline V CDR1 and CDR2: KGHDR, SFDVKD. The CDR3 is 15 amino acids. V dropped 2 bases and J dropped 3 bases, with 10 bases sitting between them.

By proportion, this clonotype is medium-sized. The V gene is TRBV29-1, the J gene TRBJ2-2; D gene ambiguous. Germline V lookup: CDR1 SQVTM, CDR2 ANQGSEA. V dropped 3 bases and J dropped 1 base, with 6 bases sitting between them. The CDR3 contains 13 residues. DNA of the CDR3: TGCAGCGTTGATAGTCAGAACACCGGGGAGCTGTTTTTT. Translation: CSVDSQNTGELFF.

This clonotype was counted ten times or more. The chain joins TRBV2 to TRBJ1-1; no definite D call. Germline V gene data show CDR1 as SNHLY and CDR2 as FYNNEI. This CDR3 comprises 12 residues. Trimming removed 4 bases at V and 1 base at J, with 4 bases between. The CDR3 nucleotides read TGTGCCAGCAGTGCCGGGAACACTGAAGCTTTCTTT. Amino acids: CASSAGNTEAFF.

This clonotype was picked up many times. The chain has TRBV7-2 and TRBJ1-2, with D possibly matching TRBD1 (6 bases). The length of the CDR3 is 14 residues. V was shortened by 6 bases and J by 3 bases, with 14 bases between the two germline ends. Germline CDR1 reads SGHTA; CDR2 reads FQGNSA. The CDR3, as DNA: TGTGCCAGCAGGTTAAGCCGACAGGACTATGGCTACACCTTC. This codes for CASRLSRQDYGYTF.

This clonotype was counted at least ten times. J is TRBJ2-7 and V is TRBV25-1, with TRBD1 matching over 10 bases. There are 14 residues in the CDR3. Per the germline V gene, CDR1 is MGHDK and CDR2 is SYGVNS. The V segment lost 4 bases and the J segment 6 bases; nucleotides outside the gene matches: 6. CDR3 bases: TGTGCCAGCAGTGCGACAGGGGGCAGGGTCGAGCAGTACTTC. Translated: CASSATGGRVEQYF.

This clonotype was counted only a few times. The CDR3 reads CASSQDRTASYNEQFF. CDR3 in DNA: TGCGCCAGCAGCCAAGACCGGACGGCCTCCTACAATGAGCAGTTCTTC. J is TRBJ2-1 and V is TRBV4-3, with D uncertain. Trimming took off 0 bases at V and 0 bases at J, with 9 bases between the two ends. Germline V CDR1 and CDR2: LGHNA, YSLEER. The CDR3 runs to 16 residues.

This clonotype was seen ten or more times. The chain carries TRBV5-1 and TRBJ2-5; 12 bases fit TRBD2. Trimming removed 4 bases from V and 4 bases from J; junction bases left unmatched: 11. Germline V gene data show CDR1 as SGHRS and CDR2 as YFSETQ. The CDR3 covers 17 residues. The CDR3 region is CASSEVLAGGPGETQYF. The CDR3 nucleotides read TGCGCCAGCAGCGAGGTGCTAGCGGGAGGGCCGGGAGAGACCCAGTACTTC.

Only a few counts were recorded for this clonotype. The chain combines TRBV15 with TRBJ2-7; 7 bases map to TRBD1. The trim removed 0 bases at V and 6 bases at J, leaving 8 bases unmatched. The CDR3 covers 15 residues. Germline loops: CDR1 LNHNV, CDR2 YYDKDF (reference sequence). The CDR3 DNA reads TGTGCCACCAGCAGAGACGTGACAGGGCCGTCCGAGCAGTACTTC. Its translation: CATSRDVTGPSEQYF.

The chain joins TRBV5-1 to TRBJ2-3; D is possibly TRBD1 (6 bases). CDR3 length: 14 residues. V was clipped by 2 bases and J by 4 bases, with 11 bases between them. Germline CDR1 and CDR2: SGHRS and YFSETQ. The CDR3 DNA follows: TGCGCCAGCAGCTTTTCGACAGGATCAGATACGCAGTATTTT. Amino acid sequence: CASSFSTGSDTQYF.

This clonotype was seen repeatedly, ten times or more. This chain links TRBV10-1 with TRBJ2-4; possibly TRBD2 for D (6 bases). The germline V gene encodes CDR1 WNHNN and CDR2 SYGVQD (reference sequence). Trimming took 3 bases from V and 5 from J, leaving 14 bases between them. CDR3 length: 15 amino acids. CDR3 in DNA: TGCGCCAGCAGTGATGGAGCGGGTCCCCAAAACATTCAGTACTTC. It translates to CASSDGAGPQNIQYF.